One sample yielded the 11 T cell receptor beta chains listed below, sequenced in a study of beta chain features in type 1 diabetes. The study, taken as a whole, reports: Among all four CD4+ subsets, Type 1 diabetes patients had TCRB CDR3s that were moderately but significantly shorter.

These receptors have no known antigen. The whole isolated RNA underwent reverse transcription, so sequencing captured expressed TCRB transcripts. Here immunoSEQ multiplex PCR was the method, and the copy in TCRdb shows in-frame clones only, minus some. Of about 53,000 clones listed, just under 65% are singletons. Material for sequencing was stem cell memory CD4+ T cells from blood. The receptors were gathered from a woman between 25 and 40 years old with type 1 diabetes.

CDR3 nucleotide sequence: TGTGCCAGCTCATCGACAGGACGTGACACTGAAGCTTTCTTT. The encoded protein is CASSSTGRDTEAFF. This chain uses TRBV18 with TRBJ1-1, with D maybe TRBD1 (6 bases). Trimming left V 5 bases short and J 3 bases short, with 13 bases between. Germline-derived CDR1 and CDR2 are KGHSH and LQKENI. The CDR3 consists of 14 residues.

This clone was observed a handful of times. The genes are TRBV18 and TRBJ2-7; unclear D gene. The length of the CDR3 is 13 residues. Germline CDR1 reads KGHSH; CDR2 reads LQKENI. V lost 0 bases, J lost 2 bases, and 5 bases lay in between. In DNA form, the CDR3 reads TGTGCCAGCTCACCACCGGGCACCTACGAGCAGTACTTC. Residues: CASSPPGTYEQYF.

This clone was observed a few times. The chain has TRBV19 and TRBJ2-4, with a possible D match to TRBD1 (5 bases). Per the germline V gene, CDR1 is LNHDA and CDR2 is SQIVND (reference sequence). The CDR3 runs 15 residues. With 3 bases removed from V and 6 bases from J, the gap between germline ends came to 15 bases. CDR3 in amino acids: CASSILDSSLNIQYF. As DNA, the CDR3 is TGTGCCAGTAGTATCCTCGACAGCTCCTTAAACATTCAGTACTTC.

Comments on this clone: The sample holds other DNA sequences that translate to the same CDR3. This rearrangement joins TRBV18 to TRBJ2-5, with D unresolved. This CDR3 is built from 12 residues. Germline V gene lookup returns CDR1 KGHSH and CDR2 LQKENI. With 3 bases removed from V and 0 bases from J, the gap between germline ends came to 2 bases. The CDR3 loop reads CASSPNQETQYF. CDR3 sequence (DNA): TGTGCCAGCTCACCTAACCAAGAGACCCAGTACTTC.

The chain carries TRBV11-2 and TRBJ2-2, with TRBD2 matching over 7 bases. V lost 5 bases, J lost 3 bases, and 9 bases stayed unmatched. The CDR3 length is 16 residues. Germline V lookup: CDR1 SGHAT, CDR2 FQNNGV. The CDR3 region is CASSGAQGGDTGELFF. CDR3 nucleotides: TGTGCCAGCAGCGGGGCCCAGGGAGGGGACACCGGGGAGCTGTTTTTT. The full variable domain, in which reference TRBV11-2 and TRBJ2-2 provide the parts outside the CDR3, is EAGVAQSPRYKIIEKRQSVAFWCNPISGHATLYWYQQILGQGPKLLIQFQNNGVVDDSQLPKDRFSAERLKGVDSTLKIQPAKLEDSAVYLCASSGAQGGDTGELFFGEGSRLTVL.

CDR3 sequence reads: CSGGGIGETQYF. CDR3 bases: TGCAGCGGGGGGGGTATCGGAGAGACCCAGTACTTC. The chain combines TRBV29-1 with TRBJ2-5; TRBD2 agrees at 7 bases. J gave up 4 bases and V 7 bases, and 6 bases lay outside the gene matches. The CDR3 extends over 12 amino acids. In germline, CDR1 is SQVTM, CDR2 ANQGSEA.

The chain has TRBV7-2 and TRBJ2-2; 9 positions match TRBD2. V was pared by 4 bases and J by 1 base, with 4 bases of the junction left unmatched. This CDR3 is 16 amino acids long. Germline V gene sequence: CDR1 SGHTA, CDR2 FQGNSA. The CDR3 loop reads CASSYQAGGNTGELFF. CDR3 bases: TGTGCCAGCAGCTACCAAGCGGGAGGGAACACCGGGGAGCTGTTTTTT.

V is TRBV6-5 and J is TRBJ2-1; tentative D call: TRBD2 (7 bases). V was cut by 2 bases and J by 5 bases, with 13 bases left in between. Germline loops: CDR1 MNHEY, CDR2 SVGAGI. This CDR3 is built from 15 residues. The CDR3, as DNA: TGTGCCAGCAGTTACGTGGGGAGGGGGGACAATGAGCAGTTCTTC. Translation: CASSYVGRGDNEQFF.

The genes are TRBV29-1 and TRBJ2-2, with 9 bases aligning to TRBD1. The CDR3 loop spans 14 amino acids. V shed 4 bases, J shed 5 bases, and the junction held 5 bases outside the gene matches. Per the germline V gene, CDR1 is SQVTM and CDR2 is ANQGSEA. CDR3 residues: CSVGTGGGTGELFF. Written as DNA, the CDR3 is TGCAGCGTTGGTACAGGGGGCGGAACCGGGGAGCTGTTTTTT.

The DNA of the CDR3 is TGTGCCAGCAGTTTAAACGGTTTCCAGGGGGACCATGGCTACACCTTC. As protein: CASSLNGFQGDHGYTF. The chain carries TRBV27 and TRBJ1-2; 7 bases line up with TRBD1. The germline V gene has CDR1 MNHEY and CDR2 SMNVEV (reference sequence). V lost 2 bases, J lost 6 bases, and 12 bases stayed unmatched. The length of the CDR3 is 16 residues.

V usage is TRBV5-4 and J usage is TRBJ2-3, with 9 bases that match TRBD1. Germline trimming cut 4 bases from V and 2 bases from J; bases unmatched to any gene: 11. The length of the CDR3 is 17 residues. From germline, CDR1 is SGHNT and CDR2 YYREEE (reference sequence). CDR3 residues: CASSTRQGGEVTDTQYF. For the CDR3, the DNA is TGTGCCAGCAGCACCAGACAGGGGGGGGAGGTCACAGATACGCAGTATTTT.